This T cell receptor beta chain was sequenced for a study of shared clonotypes between healthy human individuals. Concerning this clone itself: Its cognate antigen is unknown.

From germline, CDR1 is SEHNR and CDR2 FQNEAQ (reference sequence). The V end lost 3 bases, the J end lost 6 bases, and 11 bases lay between the germline ends. The CDR3 totals 14 residues. PBMC DNA, left unsorted, was sequenced on ten immunoSEQ deep assay plates. The method was immunoSEQ multiplex PCR; TCRdb's version includes in-frame clones alone and lacks a portion of them. This sample has about 600,000 clones, with 70% to 80% found just once. Regarding the study as a whole: The small donor group covered limited genetic and exposure diversity.

The TCR sequence derives from a woman aged 40 to 55 in good health. Some clones in this sample may be carry-over from other donors' samples. This chain connects TRBV7-9 to TRBJ1-4; D is possibly TRBD1 (6 bases). Source material: PBMCs. The CDR3, as DNA: TGTGCCAGCAGCTTGACAGGAGGGGATGAAAAACTGTTTTTT. Its translation is CASSLTGGDEKLFF.